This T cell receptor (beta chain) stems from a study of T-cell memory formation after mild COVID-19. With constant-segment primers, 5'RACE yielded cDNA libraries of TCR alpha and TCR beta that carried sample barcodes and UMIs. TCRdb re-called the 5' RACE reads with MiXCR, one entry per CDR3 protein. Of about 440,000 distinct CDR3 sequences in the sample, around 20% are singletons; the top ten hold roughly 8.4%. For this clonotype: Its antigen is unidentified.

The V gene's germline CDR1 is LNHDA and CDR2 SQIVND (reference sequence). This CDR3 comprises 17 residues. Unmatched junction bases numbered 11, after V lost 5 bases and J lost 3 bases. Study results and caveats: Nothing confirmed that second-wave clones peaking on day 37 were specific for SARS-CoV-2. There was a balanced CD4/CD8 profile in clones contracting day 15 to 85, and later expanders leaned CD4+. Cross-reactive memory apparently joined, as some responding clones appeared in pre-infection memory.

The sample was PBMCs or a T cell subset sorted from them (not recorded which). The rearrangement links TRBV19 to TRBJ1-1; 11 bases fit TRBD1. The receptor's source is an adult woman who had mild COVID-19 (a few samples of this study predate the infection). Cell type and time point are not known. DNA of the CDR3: TGTGCCAGTAGTCTAAGGACAGGGGGCATTGGGGACACTGAAGCTTTCTTT. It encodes CASSLRTGGIGDTEAFF.